This T cell receptor beta chain originates from a study of metastatic and nonmetastatic thyroid tumors. In the study overall: Samples came from malignant and benign thyroid patients, and repertoires were compared across blood and tumor or nodule tissue.

Concerning this clone: At one end, the junction sequence differs from germline, possibly due to a read error.

TCRdb reanalyzed the PCR reads via MiXCR. The table shows 22,000 or so clones, with roughly 15% occurring only once. The CDR3 is 15 amino acids. CDR1 is SGHTA, CDR2 FQGTGA, per germline. None of the patients had undergone any treatment ahead of thyroid surgery. The sample taken for sequencing was tumor tissue. This clonotype was sampled from a female donor with papillary thyroid cancer or a benign thyroid nodule (not recorded which). Some clones in this sample may be carry-over from other donors' samples. The chain couples TRBV7-3 to TRBJ2-1; tentative D call: TRBD1 (5 bases). The CDR3 reads CASSFSQGLRNDQFF. The CDR3 DNA is TGTGCCAGCAGCTTTAGTCAGGGTTTAAGAAATGATCAGTTCTTC.